This T cell receptor (beta chain) was found in a study of cytomegalovirus exposure and HLA in healthy donors. It was with 60 Vbeta and 13 Jbeta primers that the PCR ran. TCRdb's table, derived via immunoSEQ multiplex PCR, lists solely in-frame clones and lacks some. Counted here are hundreds of thousands of clones, about four fifths occurring once; the ten biggest clones make up about 6.1%. Findings and limits, study-wide: In a later analysis, most CMV-associated TCR beta chains appeared HLA-restricted. Most TCR sequences were seen very rarely across donors, but some public TCRs occurred in many. Trimming of TCR beta V- and J-genes showed a link, identified in a later analysis, to a missense DCLRE1C variant. TCR beta chains numbering more than 150 were designated cytomegalovirus-associated.

CDR3 length: 16 amino acids. Germline lookup yields CDR1 LNHDA and CDR2 SQIVND (reference sequence). Trimming cost V 7 bases and J 3 bases; bases outside gene matches: 9. As to this clone: Its antigen is not known.

The chain employs TRBV19 and TRBJ1-4, with 9 bases aligning to TRBD1. The sequence came from a man in his forties in good health and CMV-seropositive. Sequencing was performed on PBMCs. CDR3 protein: CASNDRDRAPNEKLFF. The CDR3 coding sequence is TGTGCCAGTAATGACCGGGACAGGGCTCCTAATGAAAAACTGTTTTTT.